The 25 T cell receptor beta chains reported below all come from one sample, sequenced in a study of identical twins. Each CDR3 protein gets one entry after TCRdb re-called the 5' RACE reads with MiXCR. In the table there are some 730,000 distinct CDR3 sequences, roughly 18% of which are singletons. The same sample was also studied in work on T cells expressing NK-cell markers.

The specimen sequenced was PBMCs. The origin of the receptors is a woman under 30 in good health.

This clonotype was seen a few times. J is TRBJ1-4 and V is TRBV10-3; D ambiguous. The V end was cut by 0 bases, the J end by 8 bases, with 4 bases between. CDR1 is ENHRY, CDR2 SYGVKD, per germline. The CDR3 is 12 residues long. The DNA of the CDR3 is TGTGCCATCAGTGAGTCGAGAGAAAAACTGTTTTTT. This encodes CAISESREKLFF.

This clonotype has just a few counts. V is TRBV7-9 and J is TRBJ1-1, with TRBD1 identical over 9 bases. There are 15 residues in the CDR3. Germline loops: CDR1 SEHNR, CDR2 FQNEAQ (reference sequence). The V and J ends lost 4 bases and 0 bases, in that order; junction bases with no gene match: 3. The CDR3 sequence: CASSWGQGMNTEAFF. The CDR3 DNA reads TGTGCCAGCAGCTGGGGACAGGGAATGAACACTGAAGCTTTCTTT.

This chain uses TRBV11-3 with TRBJ2-1; D remains unclear. Germline loops: CDR1 SGHNT, CDR2 YENEEA. The V and J ends lost 6 bases and 0 bases respectively, with 15 bases between them. CDR3 length equals 16 residues. CDR3 nucleotides: TGTGCCAGCAGAAGTAGTTCTAGTCACTCCTACAATGAGCAGTTCTTC. Translated, it gives CASRSSSSHSYNEQFF.

This clonotype was counted ten times or more. V gene TRBV7-9 combines with J gene TRBJ1-2, with no clear D. Between the trimmed V and J ends, which lost 5 bases and 2 bases, there was a span of 6 bases. The length of the CDR3 is 12 residues. The germline V gene encodes CDR1 SEHNR and CDR2 FQNEAQ (reference sequence). The CDR3 coding sequence is TGTGCCAGCAGCCCAGAGAACTATGGCTACACCTTC. It codes for CASSPENYGYTF.

This clonotype was seen only a few times. V and J are TRBV7-2 and TRBJ1-1; D is unresolved. The germline V gene has CDR1 SGHTA and CDR2 FQGNSA. The CDR3 contains 15 residues. Trimming took 6 bases from V and 0 from J, leaving 14 bases between them. CDR3 protein: CASSPRGDVNTEAFF. CDR3 in DNA: TGTGCCAGCAGTCCCCGCGGGGATGTGAACACTGAAGCTTTCTTT. The full variable domain, its missing parts supplied by reference TRBV7-2 and TRBJ1-1, is GAGVSQSPSNKVTEKGKDVELRCDPISGHTALYWYRQSLGQGLEFLIYFQGNSAPDKSGLPSDRFSAERTGGSVSTLTIQRTQQEDSAVYLCASSPRGDVNTEAFFGQGTRLTVV.

This chain links TRBV20-1 with TRBJ2-7; D is uncertain. The CDR3 is made up of 13 amino acids. Germline V gene lookup returns CDR1 DFQATT and CDR2 SNEGSKA (reference sequence). Trimming pared 0 bases from V and 4 bases from J, leaving 10 bases between. The CDR3 DNA reads as TGCAGTGCTAGAGATATCTCCAGTTACGAGCAGTACTTC. Translation gives CSARDISSYEQYF.

The sample holds many counts of this clonotype. J is TRBJ2-4 and V is TRBV12-3 or TRBV12-4, with a possible D match to TRBD2 (6 bases). V gave up 5 bases and J gave up 6 bases, with 14 bases separating them. This CDR3 is 14 amino acids long. This chain's CDR3 is CASSPGGSGNIQYF. As DNA, the CDR3 is TGTGCCAGCAGTCCCGGTGGTAGCGGAAACATTCAGTACTTC.

This clonotype has at least ten counts. The chain is built from TRBV7-8 and TRBJ2-1; 7 bases align to TRBD1. V lost 2 bases, J lost 13 bases, and 5 bases stayed unmatched. The CDR3 length is 12 residues. Germline V gives CDR1 SGHVS, CDR2 FQNEAQ. The CDR3 sequence is CASSLPDRAQFF. CDR3 bases: TGTGCCAGCAGCTTACCCGACAGGGCACAGTTCTTC.

The chain recombines TRBV12-3 or TRBV12-4 with TRBJ2-1; possible D gene TRBD1, 6 bases. This CDR3 has 13 amino acids. V gave up 6 bases and J gave up 6 bases, with 12 bases separating them. CDR3 sequence reads: CASRTTGINEQFF. DNA of the CDR3: TGTGCCAGCAGGACAACAGGGATCAATGAGCAGTTCTTC.

This clonotype showed up just a few times. V gene TRBV4-2 combines with J gene TRBJ2-7, with 8 bases lining up with TRBD1. CDR3 length: 14 residues. The germline V gene has CDR1 LGHNA and CDR2 YNFKEQ. The trim removed 3 bases at V and 6 bases at J, leaving 7 bases unmatched. CDR3 sequence (DNA): TGTGCCAGCAGCCAGGACAGGGAGGTGGGCGAGCAGTACTTC. Translating gives CASSQDREVGEQYF.

This clonotype was picked up a small number of times. The rearrangement uses TRBV18 and TRBJ2-7; D gene uncertain. Germline lookup yields CDR1 KGHSH and CDR2 LQKENI. The CDR3 sequence is 15 residues long. Trimming cost V 0 bases and J 5 bases, with 14 bases left between them. This CDR3 is CASSPPNSPADEQYF. CDR3 nucleotide sequence: TGTGCCAGCTCACCACCTAACAGTCCTGCTGACGAGCAGTACTTC.

This clonotype was observed a handful of times. The rearrangement uses TRBV20-1 and TRBJ2-1; no clear D gene. V lost 3 bases to trimming and J lost 3 bases, with 3 bases between them. In germline, CDR1 is DFQATT, CDR2 SNEGSKA (reference sequence). The CDR3 loop spans 11 amino acids. The CDR3 DNA reads as TGCAGTGCTAGGAACTACAATGAGCAGTTCTTC. Its translation: CSARNYNEQFF.

This clonotype was found a few times. The chain joins TRBV20-1 to TRBJ2-1; 10 bases agree with TRBD2. Trimming cost V 2 bases and J 8 bases; bases outside gene matches: 6. The germline V gene has CDR1 DFQATT and CDR2 SNEGSKA (reference sequence). The CDR3 is 14 residues long. The CDR3 sequence is CSARSLAGAYEQFF. DNA for the CDR3: TGCAGTGCTAGATCCCTAGCGGGAGCATATGAGCAGTTCTTC.

This sequence joins TRBV10-3 and TRBJ2-5; D ambiguous. Trimming pared 4 bases from V and 6 bases from J, leaving 12 bases between. The CDR3 contains 13 residues. CDR1 and CDR2 (germline): ENHRY, SYGVKD. The CDR3, as DNA: TGTGCCATCAGTGCAAGTCTGGTAAAGACCCAGTACTTC. It is translated as CAISASLVKTQYF.

This rearrangement joins TRBV20-1 to TRBJ2-7; D is unresolved. The germline V and J ends were trimmed by 3 bases and 5 bases, with 11 bases remaining between them. CDR1 DFQATT and CDR2 SNEGSKA come from the germline V gene (reference sequence). This CDR3 comprises 12 residues. This CDR3 reads CSARKTENEQYF. For the CDR3, the DNA is TGCAGTGCTAGGAAAACAGAAAACGAGCAGTACTTC.

The chain is built from TRBV10-2 and TRBJ2-5; TRBD2 agrees at 8 bases. This CDR3 region has 14 residues. With 6 bases clipped from V and 5 bases from J, the junction kept 8 bases outside the gene matches. Germline V gene sequence: CDR1 WSHSY, CDR2 SAAADI. The CDR3 sequence: CASSQLAVGETQYF. In DNA, the CDR3 is TGCGCCAGCAGCCAACTAGCGGTGGGCGAGACCCAGTACTTC.

In its sample, this clonotype was seen a few times. DNA for the CDR3: TGTGCCAGCAGCAGCCGGGACAGTTTAGAGGAGCAGTACTTC. Encoded protein: CASSSRDSLEEQYF. The chain is built from TRBV7-9 and TRBJ2-7; the match to TRBD1 covers 7 bases. The CDR3 is 14 residues long. Germline-derived CDR1 and CDR2 are SEHNR and FQNEAQ (reference sequence). Trimming cost V 5 bases and J 7 bases; bases outside gene matches: 11.

There are a few counts of this clonotype. This CDR3 reads CASSLRTDGMYEQYF. The CDR3 bases are TGTGCCAGCAGCCTCCGGACCGACGGGATGTACGAGCAGTACTTC. The chain links TRBV7-2 to TRBJ2-7; D perhaps matches TRBD2 (5 bases). CDR1 is SGHTA, CDR2 FQGNSA, per germline. CDR3 length equals 15 residues. The V end lost 5 bases, the J end lost 4 bases, and 18 bases lay between the germline ends.

There are a few counts of this clonotype. V is TRBV20-1 and J is TRBJ2-3; TRBD1 is a possible D gene (5 bases). V lost 0 bases to trimming and J lost 4 bases, with 11 bases between them. The germline V gene encodes CDR1 DFQATT and CDR2 SNEGSKA (reference sequence). The CDR3 runs to 14 residues. CDR3 loop: CSARDQGVPDTQYF. The DNA of the CDR3 is TGCAGTGCTAGAGATCAGGGCGTTCCAGATACGCAGTATTTT.

This clonotype was counted between two and nine times. The chain recombines TRBV14 with TRBJ1-3, with a weak D call TRBD1 (5 bases). This CDR3 has 14 amino acids. With 0 bases removed from V and 3 bases from J, the gap between germline ends came to 6 bases. Germline-derived CDR1 and CDR2 are SGHDN and FVKESK. The CDR3 DNA is TGTGCCAGCAGCCAAGACAGGGTTGGAAACACCATATATTTT. Translating gives CASSQDRVGNTIYF.

The rearrangement uses TRBV20-1 and TRBJ2-4, with 13 nucleotides matching TRBD2. The CDR3 consists of 15 residues. The V gene end was trimmed by 3 bases and the J gene end by 7 bases; junction bases not matched to a gene: 6. Germline values: CDR1 DFQATT, CDR2 SNEGSKA (reference sequence). CDR3 in DNA: TGCAGTGCTAGGTGGACTAGCGGGAGATTTAACATTCAGTACTTC. Its protein product is CSARWTSGRFNIQYF.

V is TRBV15 and J is TRBJ2-2, with D possibly matching TRBD2 (6 bases). The germline V gene has CDR1 LNHNV and CDR2 YYDKDF (reference sequence). V was clipped by 5 bases and J by 0 bases, with 7 bases between them. This CDR3 has 14 amino acids. CDR3: CATSGTSNTGELFF. CDR3 coding DNA: TGTGCCACCAGCGGGACTTCGAACACCGGGGAGCTGTTTTTT. The whole variable domain, remainder taken from reference TRBV15 and TRBJ2-2, is DAMVIQNPRYQVTQFGKPVTLSCSQTLNHNVMYWYQQKSSQAPKLLFHYYDKDFNNEADTPDNFQSRRPNTSFCFLDIRSPGLGDTAMYLCATSGTSNTGELFFGEGSRLTVL.

This clonotype was seen a few times. CDR3: CSARVSRSSGNTIYF. The CDR3 coding sequence is TGCAGTGCTAGAGTCAGCCGAAGCTCTGGAAACACCATATATTTT. The chain carries TRBV20-1 and TRBJ1-3; D is undetermined. Trimming removed 1 base from V and 0 bases from J, with 10 bases in between. Germline loops: CDR1 DFQATT, CDR2 SNEGSKA (reference sequence). The CDR3 runs to 15 residues.

The J gene is TRBJ2-5, the V gene TRBV12-3 or TRBV12-4; D might be TRBD1 or TRBD2, each matching 5 bases. This CDR3 is 13 amino acids long. V was pared by 7 bases and J by 7 bases, with 16 bases between. The CDR3 loop is CASTRQSRGTQYF. For the CDR3, the DNA is TGTGCCAGCACCCGACAGTCCCGGGGGACCCAGTACTTC.

This chain uses TRBV12-5 with TRBJ2-7, with a weak D call TRBD2 (5 bases). The CDR3 is 14 amino acids. The V end was cut by 7 bases, the J end by 2 bases, with 15 bases between. CDR1 and CDR2 (germline): LGHNT, FRNRAP. Here the CDR3 reads CASAGGVPTYEQYF. The CDR3 bases are TGTGCTAGTGCCGGAGGAGTCCCCACCTACGAGCAGTACTTC.